Reported below is one T cell receptor (beta chain). Antigen: not known. Germline V gene data show CDR1 as LNHDA and CDR2 as SQIVND (reference sequence). This CDR3 is 17 amino acids long. V shed 3 bases and J shed 2 bases, with 19 bases lying between them. This sample stems from a study of cytomegalovirus exposure and HLA in healthy donors. General study results and limits: A likely sequencing artifact accounted for one observed cluster of highly shared sequence variants.

In the PCR, 60 Vbeta and 13 Jbeta primers were used. TCRdb's copy holds only in-frame clones and misses some; the assay was immunoSEQ multiplex PCR. The table has about 180,000 clones, about 78% seen once; the top ten hold under 2.5%. At collection, donors were nominally healthy, but unrecorded immune exposures were probable. The genes are TRBV19 and TRBJ1-2; maybe TRBD1 (6 bases). The sequencing sample was made of PBMCs. The source is a man between 60 and 70 years old in good health and CMV-seronegative. The CDR3 loop is CASSMADSGTPNYGYTF. CDR3 nucleotides: TGTGCCAGTAGTATGGCCGACTCCGGGACACCAAACTATGGCTACACCTTC.